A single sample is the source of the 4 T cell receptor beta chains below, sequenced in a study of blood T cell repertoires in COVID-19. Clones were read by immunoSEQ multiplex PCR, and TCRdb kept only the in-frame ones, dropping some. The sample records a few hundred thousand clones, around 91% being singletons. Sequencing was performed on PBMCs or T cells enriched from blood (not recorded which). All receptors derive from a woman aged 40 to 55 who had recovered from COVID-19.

The CDR3 DNA is TGTGCCAGCACCGCGGAGGCCGGGGAGCTGTTTTTT. This encodes CASTAEAGELFF. The chain combines TRBV9 with TRBJ2-2, with TRBD2 as a possible D gene (5 bases). Between the trimmed V and J ends, which lost 6 bases and 6 bases, there was a span of 9 bases. Germline V gives CDR1 SGDLS, CDR2 YYNGEE. This CDR3 contains 12 residues.

The CDR3 DNA is TGCGCCAGCAGCTTGACAGGGTATGGAGAGCCCCAGCATTTT. Protein product: CASSLTGYGEPQHF. The chain has TRBV5-1 and TRBJ1-5; D might be TRBD1 (6 bases). V was shortened by 1 base and J by 8 bases, with 13 bases between the two germline ends. The CDR3 has 14 amino acids. Per the germline V gene, CDR1 is SGHRS and CDR2 is YFSETQ.

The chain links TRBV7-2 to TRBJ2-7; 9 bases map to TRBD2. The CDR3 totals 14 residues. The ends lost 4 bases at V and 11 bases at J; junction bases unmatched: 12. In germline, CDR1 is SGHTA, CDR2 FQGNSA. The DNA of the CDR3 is TGTGCCAGCAGCTCGAACGGACTAGCGTGGGAGAAGTACTTC. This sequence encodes CASSSNGLAWEKYF.

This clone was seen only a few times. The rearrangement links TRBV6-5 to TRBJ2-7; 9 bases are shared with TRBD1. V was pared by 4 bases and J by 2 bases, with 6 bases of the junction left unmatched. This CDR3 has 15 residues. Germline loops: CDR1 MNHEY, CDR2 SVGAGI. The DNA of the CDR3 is TGTGCCAGCAGTTCCTCCGGGACAGGGCCCTACGAGCAGTACTTC. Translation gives CASSSSGTGPYEQYF.